Shown below are 6 T cell receptor beta chains from a single sample sequenced in a study of cytomegalovirus exposure and HLA in healthy donors. Primers for the PCR totalled 60 Vbeta and 13 Jbeta. Here immunoSEQ multiplex PCR was the method, and the copy in TCRdb shows in-frame clones only, minus some. Of about 110,000 clones listed, around 85% are singletons. The sample was PBMCs. These receptors were obtained from a man younger than 45 in good health and CMV-seronegative.

As DNA, the CDR3 is TGTGCCAGCCGGTACAGGGACTCCTATAATTCACCCCTCCACTTT. Amino acids: CASRYRDSYNSPLHF. The rearrangement links TRBV27 to TRBJ1-6, with D maybe TRBD1 (6 bases). The CDR3 totals 15 residues. V was pared by 8 bases and J by 0 bases, with 11 bases between. CDR1 and CDR2 (germline): MNHEY, SMNVEV (reference sequence).

J is TRBJ2-2 and V is TRBV5-1; 9 bases map to TRBD2. Germline V gene lookup returns CDR1 SGHRS and CDR2 YFSETQ. CDR3 length equals 15 residues. With 0 bases clipped from V and 6 bases from J, the junction kept 3 bases outside the gene matches. CDR3 nucleotides: TGCGCCAGCAGCTTGGCTAGCGGGGAGGCCGGGGAGCTGTTTTTT. Protein: CASSLASGEAGELFF.

The V and J genes are TRBV11-1 and TRBJ1-1; possibly TRBD1 for D (6 bases). In germline, CDR1 is SGHAT, CDR2 FQDESV (reference sequence). The CDR3 is made up of 15 amino acids. V was trimmed by 5 bases and J by 3 bases, leaving 16 bases between them. As DNA, the CDR3 is TGTGCCAGCAGCGCCTTACAGGGCCGAGACACTGAAGCTTTCTTT. Its protein product is CASSALQGRDTEAFF.

The chain recombines TRBV5-1 with TRBJ2-3; TRBD1 is a possible D gene (6 bases). The V gene lost 0 bases and the J gene lost 11 bases, with 16 bases spanning the gap. This CDR3 contains 14 residues. Germline-derived CDR1 and CDR2 are SGHRS and YFSETQ. CDR3 sequence (DNA): TGCGCCAGCAGCTTGGGACACCGGGACAAGCGGCAGTATTTT. Amino acid sequence: CASSLGHRDKRQYF. Using reference TRBV5-1 and TRBJ2-3 for the parts outside the CDR3, the full variable domain is KAGVTQTPRYLIKTRGQQVTLSCSPISGHRSVSWYQQTPGQGLQFLFEYFSETQRNKGNFPGRFSGRQFSNSRSEMNVSTLELGDSALYLCASSLGHRDKRQYFGPGTRLTVL.

A few counts support this clone. The genes are TRBV5-1 and TRBJ1-1; no clear D. V was trimmed by 0 bases and J by 4 bases, leaving 7 bases between them. CDR1 SGHRS and CDR2 YFSETQ come from the germline V gene. This CDR3 comprises 13 residues. CDR3 bases: TGCGCCAGCAGCTTGGTTGTCGGCACTGAAGCTTTCTTT. Translation: CASSLVVGTEAFF.

The chain uses TRBV29-1 and TRBJ1-5, with D possibly TRBD1 on 5 matching bases. V was shortened by 4 bases and J by 9 bases, with 31 bases between the two germline ends. This CDR3 region has 18 residues. CDR1 is SQVTM and CDR2 is ANQGSEA in the germline V gene. CDR3 coding DNA: TGCAGCGTTGTAGTTTTCGGGGGGAGGGCCTCCAATTTACGGCCCCAGCATTTT. This encodes CSVVVFGGRASNLRPQHF.